Following are 29 T cell receptor beta chains from one sample sequenced in a study of cytomegalovirus exposure and HLA in healthy donors. PCR employed 60 Vbeta and 13 Jbeta primers. Generated by immunoSEQ multiplex PCR, the TCRdb table keeps only in-frame clones and is missing some. The sample consists of about 160,000 clones, about 80% of them appearing once. Sequences were obtained from PBMCs. The receptor set was obtained from a young man in good health and CMV-seronegative.

This clone was found once. The V and J genes are TRBV30 and TRBJ1-5, with a weak D call TRBD1 (6 bases). CDR3 length equals 15 residues. CDR1 and CDR2 (germline): GTSNPN, SVGIG (reference sequence). Trimming took 2 bases from V and 7 from J, leaving 18 bases between them. The CDR3 loop is CAWSRRWAGEQPQHF. In DNA form, the CDR3 reads TGTGCCTGGAGTCGAAGGTGGGCAGGGGAACAGCCCCAGCATTTT.

The CDR3 sequence is CASSPGDSNNYGYTF. CDR3 DNA: TGTGCCAGCTCACCAGGCGACAGCAATAACTATGGCTACACCTTC. The V gene is TRBV18, the J gene TRBJ1-2; possible D gene TRBD1, 5 bases. V lost 2 bases and J lost 1, with 11 bases in between. CDR1 and CDR2 from the germline V gene are KGHSH and LQKENI. The CDR3 length is 15 residues.

V usage is TRBV7-6 and J usage is TRBJ1-1; 9 bases agree with TRBD1. The CDR3 consists of 14 residues. Looked up from germline, CDR1 is SGHVS and CDR2 is FNYEAQ. V lost 5 bases and J lost 7; bases outside the gene matches: 8. DNA for the CDR3: TGTGCCAGCAGCGCACAGGGGGCGTATGTTGAAGCTTTCTTT. Amino acids: CASSAQGAYVEAFF.

The chain joins TRBV7-8 to TRBJ2-2; 9 bases agree with TRBD2. Germline CDR1 and CDR2: SGHVS and FQNEAQ. V was clipped by 6 bases and J by 1 base; unmatched bases: 6. This CDR3 has 16 residues. The CDR3 is CASRRRGGLNTGELFF. Written as DNA, the CDR3 is TGTGCCAGCAGGCGGCGGGGGGGGCTGAACACCGGGGAGCTGTTTTTT.

V is TRBV5-1 and J is TRBJ1-3, with 10 bases lining up with TRBD1. Germline assignment: CDR1 SGHRS and CDR2 YFSETQ. Trimming took 3 bases from V and 0 from J; bases not matched to a gene: 6. The CDR3 has 17 amino acids. This chain's CDR3 is CASSSGTGAFSGNTIYF. CDR3 sequence (DNA): TGCGCCAGCAGCTCGGGGACAGGGGCCTTCTCTGGAAACACCATATATTTT.

This clone was counted once. The rearrangement links TRBV4-3 to TRBJ2-7, with D hard to call. Trimming removed 5 bases at V and 5 bases at J, with 13 bases between. Germline V gene data show CDR1 as LGHNA and CDR2 as YSLEER. The CDR3 is 13 amino acids. CDR3 bases: TGCGCCAGCAGCGTGCACTACCAAAACGAGCAGTACTTC. Protein sequence: CASSVHYQNEQYF.

The chain recombines TRBV11-2 with TRBJ2-7, with a tentative D call TRBD2 (5 bases). This CDR3 is built from 12 residues. The germline CDR1 and CDR2 sequences are SGHAT and FQNNGV. Trimming cost V 7 bases and J 3 bases, with 10 bases left between them. CDR3 sequence reads: CASTITSYEQYF. Here the CDR3 DNA reads TGTGCCAGCACCATTACTAGCTACGAGCAGTACTTC.

The chain is built from TRBV30 and TRBJ2-7, with TRBD2 as a possible D gene (5 bases). CDR3 length equals 14 residues. The germline V gene has CDR1 GTSNPN and CDR2 SVGIG (reference sequence). V was clipped by 1 base and J by 3 bases, with 13 bases between them. In DNA form, the CDR3 reads TGTGCCTGGAGTGAGGGTCTCCGGGGCTACGAGCAGTACTTC. Translating gives CAWSEGLRGYEQYF.

This rearrangement joins TRBV13 to TRBJ2-7; TRBD2 is a possible D gene (5 bases). The CDR3 consists of 14 residues. V lost 4 bases, J lost 3 bases, and 13 bases lay in between. CDR1 and CDR2 (germline): PRHDT, FYEKMQ (reference sequence). This chain's CDR3 is CASSSGRRIYEQYF. DNA for the CDR3: TGTGCCAGCAGCTCCGGACGGAGGATCTACGAGCAGTACTTC.

V is TRBV7-8 and J is TRBJ2-6, with TRBD1 as a possible D gene (6 bases). Germline CDR1 reads SGHVS; CDR2 reads FQNEAQ. This CDR3 is built from 17 residues. Trimming left V 3 bases short and J 2 bases short, with 14 bases between. CDR3 region: CASSLTNRVAGANVLTF. The CDR3, as DNA: TGTGCCAGCAGCTTGACGAACAGGGTGGCTGGGGCCAACGTCCTGACTTTC.

V usage is TRBV7-2 and J usage is TRBJ1-6, with D possibly TRBD1 on 5 matching bases. Trimming removed 5 bases from V and 8 bases from J, with 19 bases in between. The germline V gene encodes CDR1 SGHTA and CDR2 FQGNSA. The CDR3 runs to 16 residues. CDR3 bases: TGTGCCAGCAGCCCCGGTGTAGGGGTGGGCCATTCACCCCTCCACTTT. Translation: CASSPGVGVGHSPLHF.

The chain links TRBV11-3 to TRBJ2-5; TRBD2 matches 8 bases. The V gene's germline CDR1 is SGHNT and CDR2 YENEEA. CDR3 length equals 15 residues. Losses at the gene ends were 5 bases for V and 4 bases for J; bases not matched to a gene: 9. CDR3 region: CASSLYGRGGETQYF. The CDR3 region has the DNA TGTGCCAGCAGCCTATACGGACGGGGGGGAGAGACCCAGTACTTC.

The chain couples TRBV9 to TRBJ2-3; perhaps TRBD2 as D (5 bases). Germline V lookup: CDR1 SGDLS, CDR2 YYNGEE. The V end was cut by 0 bases, the J end by 6 bases, with 11 bases between. The CDR3 loop spans 14 amino acids. The CDR3 protein is CASSVELVTDTQYF. The CDR3 nucleotides read TGTGCCAGCAGCGTAGAACTAGTCACGGATACGCAGTATTTT.

The chain carries TRBV6-5 and TRBJ2-1; D is unresolved. The V end was cut by 7 bases, the J end by 0 bases, with 13 bases between. This CDR3 is built from 15 residues. Germline V gene lookup returns CDR1 MNHEY and CDR2 SVGAGI. This CDR3 is CASNRDNFSYNEQFF. CDR3 nucleotides: TGTGCCAGCAATAGAGACAACTTCTCCTACAATGAGCAGTTCTTC.

This clone was counted only a few times. J is TRBJ1-4 and V is TRBV6-5, with TRBD1 matching 7 bases. J gave up 5 bases and V 6 bases, and 6 bases lay outside the gene matches. The CDR3 contains 14 residues. Looked up from germline, CDR1 is MNHEY and CDR2 is SVGAGI. CDR3 amino acids: CASSKTGPNEKLFF. The CDR3 DNA sequence: TGTGCCAGCAGCAAGACAGGGCCAAATGAAAAACTGTTTTTT.

The J gene is TRBJ2-5, the V gene TRBV4-3; 9 bases match TRBD1. After removal of 0 bases from V and 4 bases from J, the junction contained 6 bases not matched to a gene. Germline V gives CDR1 LGHNA, CDR2 YSLEER. This CDR3 has 16 amino acids. CDR3 protein: CASSQDPTGGPETQYF. The CDR3 nucleotides read TGCGCCAGCAGCCAAGATCCCACAGGGGGCCCAGAGACCCAGTACTTC.

The CDR3 protein is CASSYSGQLNTEAFF. The CDR3 nucleotides are TGTGCCAGCAGTTACTCGGGGCAGTTGAACACTGAAGCTTTCTTT. The chain recombines TRBV6-5 with TRBJ1-1; the D gene is possibly TRBD1 (5 bases). The CDR3 is 15 amino acids. Per germline, CDR1 MNHEY and CDR2 SVGAGI. Trimming removed 0 bases at V and 0 bases at J, with 8 bases between.

The J gene is TRBJ2-1, the V gene TRBV5-4, with D uncertain. The CDR3 sequence is 13 residues long. CDR1 is SGHNT and CDR2 is YYREEE in the germline V gene (reference sequence). The germline V and J ends were trimmed by 4 bases and 7 bases, with 12 bases remaining between them. CDR3 protein: CASSPPIENEQFF. As DNA, the CDR3 is TGTGCCAGCAGCCCTCCCATCGAGAATGAGCAGTTCTTC.

As DNA, the CDR3 is TGTGCCATCAGGGAGCCGGGACAGAGCTCCTACGAGCAGTACTTC. It encodes CAIREPGQSSYEQYF. This rearrangement joins TRBV10-3 to TRBJ2-5; 7 bases match TRBD1. The J call may be mistaken, given a closer DNA end match to TRBJ2-7. The CDR3 is 15 residues long. The V gene's germline CDR1 is ENHRY and CDR2 SYGVKD.

This chain links TRBV18 with TRBJ2-2, with D hard to call. Germline V gene sequence: CDR1 KGHSH, CDR2 LQKENI. This CDR3 has 16 amino acids. V shed 1 base and J shed 3 bases, with 12 bases lying between them. CDR3 amino acids: CASSPRQSEDTGELFF. The CDR3, as DNA: TGTGCCAGCTCACCACGCCAGAGCGAAGACACCGGGGAGCTGTTTTTT.

V gene TRBV19 combines with J gene TRBJ1-5; possibly TRBD1 for D (5 bases). This CDR3 has 15 residues. The V end was cut by 6 bases, the J end by 0 bases, with 12 bases between. Germline values: CDR1 LNHDA, CDR2 SQIVND (reference sequence). CDR3 sequence: CASRWAGPSNQPQHF. The DNA for the CDR3 is TGTGCCAGTAGATGGGCAGGGCCTAGCAATCAGCCCCAGCATTTT.

This clone was detected a few times. The chain carries TRBV28 and TRBJ1-2, with TRBD1 identical over 9 bases. The V gene's germline CDR1 is MDHEN and CDR2 SYDVKM. Unmatched junction bases numbered 9, after V lost 7 bases and J lost 3 bases. The CDR3 covers 15 residues. This CDR3 reads CASTERTGEHYGYTF. In nucleotides, the CDR3 is TGTGCCAGCACCGAACGGACAGGGGAGCACTATGGCTACACCTTC.

CDR3 in amino acids: CASSIAGGRSYEQYF. DNA for the CDR3: TGTGCCAGCAGTATAGCGGGAGGCCGCTCCTACGAGCAGTACTTC. V usage is TRBV28 and J usage is TRBJ2-7, with 10 bases aligning to TRBD2. V trimming: 5 bases; J trimming: 0 bases; junction bases outside the gene matches: 4. There are 15 residues in the CDR3. The germline CDR1 and CDR2 sequences are MDHEN and SYDVKM.

This chain uses TRBV5-6 with TRBJ2-2, with D hard to call. CDR3 size: 12 residues. The V end lost 7 bases, the J end lost 4 bases, and 8 bases lay between the germline ends. Germline V gene lookup returns CDR1 SGHDT and CDR2 YYEEEE. The CDR3 protein is CASRGATGELFF. CDR3 nucleotides: TGTGCCAGCCGCGGCGCCACCGGGGAGCTGTTTTTT.

This clone showed up just a few times. The J gene is TRBJ1-1, the V gene TRBV7-2; D remains ambiguous. There are 13 residues in the CDR3. Trimming took 1 base from V and 6 from J, leaving 9 bases between them. Germline lookup yields CDR1 SGHTA and CDR2 FQGNSA. CDR3 loop: CASSLEWAAEAFF. In nucleotides, the CDR3 is TGTGCCAGCAGCTTAGAATGGGCAGCTGAAGCTTTCTTT.

The chain combines TRBV21-1 with TRBJ1-5; TRBD1, the D gene given by the table, was not confirmed from the DNA. TRBV21-1 has pseudogene status. There are 17 residues in the CDR3. In DNA, the CDR3 is TGTGCCAGCAGCAAGTTGGAGTCCAGGGATAGCAATCAGCCCCAGCATTTT. Translated, it gives CASSKLESRDSNQPQHF.

This chain's CDR3 is CASSPDASAAYEQYF. The CDR3 nucleotides read TGTGCCAGCAGCCCCGACGCTAGCGCGGCCTACGAGCAGTACTTC. The chain employs TRBV11-2 and TRBJ2-7; possibly TRBD2 for D (6 bases). Trimming took off 5 bases at V and 2 bases at J, with 16 bases between the two ends. This CDR3 region has 15 residues. Germline CDR1 reads SGHAT; CDR2 reads FQNNGV.

CDR3 protein: CASSSSQGSYEQYF. Here the CDR3 DNA reads TGTGCCAGCTCATCATCACAGGGTTCCTACGAGCAGTACTTC. This sequence joins TRBV18 and TRBJ2-7; D may be TRBD1 (6 bases). Trimming cost V 5 bases and J 1 base, with 12 bases left between them. Germline V gene lookup returns CDR1 KGHSH and CDR2 LQKENI. CDR3 length equals 14 residues. The complete variable domain, with remaining parts taken from reference TRBV18 and TRBJ2-7, reads NAGVMQNPRHLVRRRGQEARLRCSPMKGHSHVYWYRQLPEEGLKFMVYLQKENIIDESGMPKERFSAEFPKEGPSILRIQQVVRGDSAAYFCASSSSQGSYEQYFGPGTRLTVT.

The chain combines TRBV25-1 with TRBJ2-5; 7 bases are shared with TRBD1. CDR1 is MGHDK and CDR2 is SYGVNS in the germline V gene. V shed 3 bases, J shed 4 bases, and the junction held 5 bases outside the gene matches. CDR3 length equals 14 residues. The CDR3 here is CASSDRTGSETQYF. CDR3 sequence (DNA): TGTGCCAGCAGTGACCGGACAGGATCAGAGACCCAGTACTTC.